The 20 T cell receptor beta chains reported below all come from one sample, sequenced in a study of cytomegalovirus exposure and HLA in healthy donors. 60 Vbeta and 13 Jbeta primers were used in PCR. The protocol was immunoSEQ multiplex PCR, while the TCRdb copy is restricted to in-frame clones and leaves out a portion. Found here are some 200,000 clones, about 80% of them singletons; the top ten hold 0.65% to 0.75%. Source material: PBMCs. The receptors come from a boy younger than 18 in good health and CMV-seronegative.

V and J are TRBV5-1 and TRBJ1-5; D is perhaps TRBD1 (5 bases). Trimming removed 4 bases from V and 0 bases from J, with 8 bases in between. This CDR3 has 14 residues. CDR1 is SGHRS, CDR2 YFSETQ, per germline. CDR3 in amino acids: CASSPDNSNQPQHF. CDR3 nucleotide sequence: TGCGCCAGCAGCCCGGACAATAGCAATCAGCCCCAGCATTTT. The variable domain in full, with the rest retrieved from reference TRBV5-1 and TRBJ1-5, is KAGVTQTPRYLIKTRGQQVTLSCSPISGHRSVSWYQQTPGQGLQFLFEYFSETQRNKGNFPGRFSGRQFSNSRSEMNVSTLELGDSALYLCASSPDNSNQPQHFGDGTRLSIL.

This chain links TRBV6-5 with TRBJ1-1; 7 nucleotides align to TRBD1. CDR1 is MNHEY and CDR2 is SVGAGI in the germline V gene. After removal of 0 bases from V and 1 base from J, the junction contained 2 bases not matched to a gene. The CDR3 sequence is 15 residues long. The CDR3 loop is CASSYSAGGNTEAFF. The CDR3, as DNA: TGTGCCAGCAGTTACTCGGCAGGGGGGAACACTGAAGCTTTCTTT.

This sequence joins TRBV5-5 and TRBJ1-4, with 7 bases lining up with TRBD1. The V gene end was trimmed by 0 bases and the J gene end by 8 bases; junction bases not matched to a gene: 4. The CDR3 runs to 14 residues. Germline assignment: CDR1 SGHKS and CDR2 YYEKEE (reference sequence). The CDR3 DNA follows: TGTGCCAGCAGCTTGGGACAGGGCGGGGAAAAACTGTTTTTT. It translates to CASSLGQGGEKLFF.

This clone was counted only a few times. This sequence joins TRBV7-2 and TRBJ2-1; D call uncertain. From germline, CDR1 is SGHTA and CDR2 FQGNSA. V gave up 8 bases and J gave up 0 bases, with 11 bases separating them. The CDR3 is made up of 14 amino acids. Here the CDR3 reads CASSTLSSYNEQFF. CDR3 DNA sequence: TGTGCCAGCTCTACCCTTAGCTCCTACAATGAGCAGTTCTTC. Combining the CDR3 with reference TRBV7-2 and TRBJ2-1 gives the whole variable domain GAGVSQSPSNKVTEKGKDVELRCDPISGHTALYWYRQSLGQGLEFLIYFQGNSAPDKSGLPSDRFSAERTGGSVSTLTIQRTQQEDSAVYLCASSTLSSYNEQFFGPGTRLTVL.

The chain couples TRBV25-1 to TRBJ2-3; no reliable D call. Germline V CDR1 and CDR2: MGHDK, SYGVNS. The CDR3 length is 14 residues. Trimming stripped 0 bases from V and 5 bases from J, with 9 bases between. The CDR3 loop is CASSEYLSVDTQYF. The CDR3, as DNA: TGTGCCAGCAGTGAATATCTTAGTGTAGATACGCAGTATTTT.

The rearrangement joins TRBV25-1 to TRBJ2-2; 12 bases line up with TRBD2. The CDR3 contains 15 residues. The germline V gene has CDR1 MGHDK and CDR2 SYGVNS. V was clipped by 6 bases and J by 3 bases; unmatched bases: 2. In DNA form, the CDR3 reads TGTGCCAGCAGCCTAGCGGGGGGGGACACCGGGGAGCTGTTTTTT. This codes for CASSLAGGDTGELFF.

The rearrangement joins TRBV2 to TRBJ1-1, with 7 positions matching TRBD1. CDR1 and CDR2 (germline): SNHLY, FYNNEI. The CDR3 sequence is 15 residues long. J gave up 0 bases and V 6 bases, and 7 bases lay outside the gene matches. CDR3 sequence reads: CASSHRGLVNTEAFF. The CDR3 coding sequence is TGTGCCAGCAGCCACAGGGGTCTGGTGAACACTGAAGCTTTCTTT.

This rearrangement joins TRBV21-1 to TRBJ2-7; TRBD1 is the table's D call, not checked against the DNA. TRBV21-1 is deemed a pseudogene. This CDR3 contains 19 residues. For the CDR3, the DNA is TGTGCCAGCAGCGGACAGGCGGTACAGACTCTCGTCTCCTCCTACGAGCAGTACTTC. Protein product: CASSGQAVQTLVSSYEQYF.

The CDR3 spells CATSRAVGGGYEQYF. In DNA, the CDR3 is TGTGCCACCAGCAGAGCTGTGGGCGGAGGCTACGAGCAGTACTTC. The chain carries TRBV15 and TRBJ2-7; the D gene is possibly TRBD2 (5 bases). The CDR3 covers 15 residues. Per germline, CDR1 LNHNV and CDR2 YYDKDF (reference sequence). Trimming removed 1 base from V and 3 bases from J, with 13 bases in between. The complete variable domain, with remaining parts taken from reference TRBV15 and TRBJ2-7, reads DAMVIQNPRYQVTQFGKPVTLSCSQTLNHNVMYWYQQKSSQAPKLLFHYYDKDFNNEADTPDNFQSRRPNTSFCFLDIRSPGLGDTAMYLCATSRAVGGGYEQYFGPGTRLTVT.

The CDR3 region is CASSPTGASYEQYF. DNA for the CDR3: TGTGCCAGCTCACCTACAGGAGCTTCCTACGAGCAGTACTTC. The rearrangement uses TRBV18 and TRBJ2-7; D possibly corresponds to TRBD1 (5 bases). Germline V gene sequence: CDR1 KGHSH, CDR2 LQKENI. Trimming took 3 bases from V and 1 from J, leaving 10 bases between them. CDR3 length: 14 residues. Combining the CDR3 with reference TRBV18 and TRBJ2-7 gives the whole variable domain NAGVMQNPRHLVRRRGQEARLRCSPMKGHSHVYWYRQLPEEGLKFMVYLQKENIIDESGMPKERFSAEFPKEGPSILRIQQVVRGDSAAYFCASSPTGASYEQYFGPGTRLTVT.

The rearrangement joins TRBV13 to TRBJ2-3; tentatively, D is TRBD2 (6 bases). CDR3 size: 16 residues. Trimming shortened V by 0 bases and J by 8 bases, and 18 bases separated the two germline ends. From germline, CDR1 is PRHDT and CDR2 FYEKMQ (reference sequence). The CDR3 DNA reads as TGTGCCAGCAGCTTAGGTTTTGCGGGGCTGGGGGGTACGCAGTATTTT. This sequence encodes CASSLGFAGLGGTQYF.

V is TRBV30 and J is TRBJ2-5; 8 nucleotides align to TRBD1. With 3 bases clipped from V and 11 bases from J, the junction kept 14 bases outside the gene matches. Germline V gene data show CDR1 as GTSNPN and CDR2 as SVGIG (reference sequence). The CDR3 is made up of 14 amino acids. The CDR3 bases are TGTGCCTGGAGGCCGGACAGGGTGGGGGGAGAGCAGTACTTC. Amino acid sequence: CAWRPDRVGGEQYF.

The gene calls are TRBV10-3 and TRBJ2-1, with a weak D call TRBD2 (7 bases). This CDR3 has 15 residues. In germline, CDR1 is ENHRY, CDR2 SYGVKD. The V gene lost 3 bases and the J gene lost 10 bases, with 19 bases spanning the gap. Here the CDR3 reads CAISDPWGGRWEQFF. For the CDR3, the DNA is TGTGCCATCAGTGACCCCTGGGGGGGGCGGTGGGAGCAGTTCTTC.

CDR3 protein: CSVVHWTGISGAETQYF. CDR3 in DNA: TGCAGCGTTGTGCATTGGACCGGCATCAGCGGGGCTGAGACCCAGTACTTC. This sequence joins TRBV29-1 and TRBJ2-5, with TRBD2 identical over 7 bases. Germline lookup yields CDR1 SQVTM and CDR2 ANQGSEA. This CDR3 spans 17 amino acids. V dropped 4 bases and J dropped 5; count of bases not matched to a gene: 19.

The chain uses TRBV5-1 and TRBJ1-1, with 9 bases that match TRBD1. CDR3 size: 16 residues. The ends lost 4 bases at V and 5 bases at J; junction bases unmatched: 12. The germline V gene has CDR1 SGHRS and CDR2 YFSETQ. The CDR3 sequence is CASSVGQGRAETEAFF. DNA for the CDR3: TGCGCCAGCAGCGTAGGACAGGGGCGAGCGGAGACTGAAGCTTTCTTT.

The V and J genes are TRBV19 and TRBJ1-2; D remains ambiguous. The CDR3 consists of 15 residues. Trimming cost V 3 bases and J 7 bases, with 18 bases left between them. The germline V gene has CDR1 LNHDA and CDR2 SQIVND (reference sequence). The DNA of the CDR3 is TGTGCCAGTAGTATTTCGGAAGGTCAGAGAGGTGGCTACACCTTC. It specifies CASSISEGQRGGYTF.

In its sample, this clone was seen once. The chain employs TRBV5-1 and TRBJ2-2; 8 nucleotides line up with TRBD1. The CDR3 contains 16 residues. Germline CDR1 SGHRS, CDR2 YFSETQ. J was trimmed by 4 bases and V by 4 bases; bases with no gene match: 9. Here the CDR3 DNA reads TGCGCCAGCAGCCCCGGACAGGGTGCGGTCACCGGGGAGCTGTTTTTT. This codes for CASSPGQGAVTGELFF.

The genes are TRBV19 and TRBJ1-4, with no clear D. V lost 5 bases and J lost 0, with 13 bases in between. Per the germline V gene, CDR1 is LNHDA and CDR2 is SQIVND (reference sequence). The CDR3 covers 16 residues. The CDR3 protein is CASSVGLMATNEKLFF. Written as DNA, the CDR3 is TGTGCCAGTAGTGTAGGACTCATGGCAACTAATGAAAAACTGTTTTTT.

This chain connects TRBV25-1 to TRBJ1-2; weak D call: TRBD1 (6 bases). Germline V CDR1 and CDR2: MGHDK, SYGVNS. The CDR3 consists of 14 residues. Trimming took off 1 base at V and 4 bases at J, with 10 bases between the two ends. DNA for the CDR3: TGTGCCAGCAGTGAATTTGGACAGTCCTATGGCTACACCTTC. Residues: CASSEFGQSYGYTF.

The chain joins TRBV18 to TRBJ2-6; TRBD1 aligns across 11 bases. This CDR3 region has 18 residues. V lost 6 bases to trimming and J lost 3 bases; unmatched junction nucleotides: 10. CDR1 KGHSH and CDR2 LQKENI come from the germline V gene. This CDR3 is CASSSEDRGRSGANVLTF. The CDR3 bases are TGTGCCAGCTCGTCCGAGGACAGGGGGCGGAGTGGGGCCAACGTCCTGACTTTC.